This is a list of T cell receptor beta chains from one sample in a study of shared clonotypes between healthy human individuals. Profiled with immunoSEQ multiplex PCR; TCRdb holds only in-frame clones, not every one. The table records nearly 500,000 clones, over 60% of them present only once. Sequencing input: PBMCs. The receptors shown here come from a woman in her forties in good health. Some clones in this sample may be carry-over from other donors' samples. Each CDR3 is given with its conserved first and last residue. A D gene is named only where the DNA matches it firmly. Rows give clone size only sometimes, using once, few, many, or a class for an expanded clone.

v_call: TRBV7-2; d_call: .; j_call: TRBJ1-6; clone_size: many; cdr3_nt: TGTGCCAGCAGCTTAGGGGCCAGTTCACCCCTCCACTTT; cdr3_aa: CASSLGASSPLHF
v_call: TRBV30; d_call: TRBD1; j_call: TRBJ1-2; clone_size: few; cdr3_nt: TGTGCCTGGAGTTTACAGGGGGCTAGCGGCTACACCTTC; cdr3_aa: CAWSLQGASGYTF
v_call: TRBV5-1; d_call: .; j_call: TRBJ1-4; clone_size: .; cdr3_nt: TGCGCCAGCAGCTTGGGGGGGACCGATGAAAAACTGTTTTTT; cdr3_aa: CASSLGGTDEKLFF
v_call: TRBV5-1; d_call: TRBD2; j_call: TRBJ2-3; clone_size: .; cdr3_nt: TGCGCCAGCAGCCCAGGACTAGCCCCCACAGATACGCAGTATTTT; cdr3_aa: CASSPGLAPTDTQYF
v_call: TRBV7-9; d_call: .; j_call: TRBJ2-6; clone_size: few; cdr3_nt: TGTGCCAGCAGCGGGACCTTCTCTGGGGCCAACGTCCTGGCTTTC; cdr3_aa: CASSGTFSGANVLAF
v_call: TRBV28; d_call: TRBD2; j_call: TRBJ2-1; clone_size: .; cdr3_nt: TGTGCCAGCATCGAGGGAGGGCCCTCAGGTGAGCAGTTCTTC; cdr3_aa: CASIEGGPSGEQFF
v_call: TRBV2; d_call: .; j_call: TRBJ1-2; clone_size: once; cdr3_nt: TGTGCCGGTGGGGGGGACTATGGCTACACCTTC; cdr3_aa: CAGGGDYGYTF
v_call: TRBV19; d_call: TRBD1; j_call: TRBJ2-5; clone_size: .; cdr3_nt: TGTGCCAGTAGAGGGACAGGGGGAGAAGAGACCCAGTACTTC; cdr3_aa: CASRGTGGEETQYF
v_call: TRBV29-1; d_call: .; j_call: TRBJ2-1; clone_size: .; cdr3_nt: TGCAGCGTTGCAGGATACAATGAGCAGTTCTTC; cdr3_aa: CSVAGYNEQFF
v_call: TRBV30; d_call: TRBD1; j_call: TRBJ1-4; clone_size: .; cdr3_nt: TGTGCCTGGGGACAGGGGAGAACTAATGAAAAACTGTTTTTT; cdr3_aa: CAWGQGRTNEKLFF
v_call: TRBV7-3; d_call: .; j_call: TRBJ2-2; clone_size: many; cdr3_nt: TGTGCCAGCAGCTCCCGCACCGGGGAGCTGTTTTTT; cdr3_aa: CASSSRTGELFF
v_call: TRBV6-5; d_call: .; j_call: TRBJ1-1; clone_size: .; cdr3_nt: TGTGCCAGCAATGCACAGGGCATGAACACTGAAGCTTTCTTT; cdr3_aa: CASNAQGMNTEAFF
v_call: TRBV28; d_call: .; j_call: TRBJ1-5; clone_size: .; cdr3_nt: TGTGCCAGCAGTTTATTGGGAACAACGAATCAGCCCCAGCATTTT; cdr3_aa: CASSLLGTTNQPQHF
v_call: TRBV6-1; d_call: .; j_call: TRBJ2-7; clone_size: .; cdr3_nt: TGTGCCAGCTGCGACACCAACAACTACGAGCAGTACTTC; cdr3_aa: CASCDTNNYEQYF
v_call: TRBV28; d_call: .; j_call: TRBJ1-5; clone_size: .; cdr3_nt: TGTGCCAGCAGCCGCCGGGACGGAACTAATCAGCCCCAGCATTTT; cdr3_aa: CASSRRDGTNQPQHF
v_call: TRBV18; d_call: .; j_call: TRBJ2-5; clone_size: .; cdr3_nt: TGTGCCAGCTCACCAGGACGGAGCCAAGAGACCCAGTACTTC; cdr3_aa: CASSPGRSQETQYF
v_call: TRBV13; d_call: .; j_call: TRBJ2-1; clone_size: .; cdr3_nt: TGTGCCAGCAGCTTTTCCCCTCCGGGACTTGGCTACAATGAGCAGTTCTTC; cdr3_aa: CASSFSPPGLGYNEQFF
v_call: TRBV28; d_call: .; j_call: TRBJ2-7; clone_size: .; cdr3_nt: TGTGCCAGCAGTTTAATCCAGGGGCCGACCTACGAGCAGTACTTC; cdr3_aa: CASSLIQGPTYEQYF
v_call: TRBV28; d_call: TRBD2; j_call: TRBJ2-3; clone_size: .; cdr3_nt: TGTGCCAGCAGTTTAACTAGCGGGAGCGGTACAGATACGCAGTATTTT; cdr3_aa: CASSLTSGSGTDTQYF
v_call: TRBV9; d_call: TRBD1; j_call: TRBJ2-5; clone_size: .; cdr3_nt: TGTGCCAGCAGCGTAGAGGGGACAGCGTACCAAGAGACCCAGTACTTC; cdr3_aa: CASSVEGTAYQETQYF
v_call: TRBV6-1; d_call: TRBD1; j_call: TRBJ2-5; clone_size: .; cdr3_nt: TGTGCCAGCACAAGGGACAGTCAAGAGACCCAGTACTTC; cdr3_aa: CASTRDSQETQYF
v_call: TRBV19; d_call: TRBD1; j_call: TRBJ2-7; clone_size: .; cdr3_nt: TGTGCCAGTAGTCAACAGGGGCGTGGGGACTACGAGCAGTACTTC; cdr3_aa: CASSQQGRGDYEQYF
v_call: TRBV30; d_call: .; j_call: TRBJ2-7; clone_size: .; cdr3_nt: TGTGCCTGGAGTACATTGGAGAGCTCCTACGAGCAGTACTTC; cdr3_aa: CAWSTLESSYEQYF
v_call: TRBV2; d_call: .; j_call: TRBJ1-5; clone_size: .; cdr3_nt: TGTGCCAGCAGCCCCGGGCTTCAGCCCCAGCATTTT; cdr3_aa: CASSPGLQPQHF
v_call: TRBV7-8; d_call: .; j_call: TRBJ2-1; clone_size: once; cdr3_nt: TGTGCCAGCAGCTTGCGGCAAAGCTCCTACAATGAGCAGTTCTTC; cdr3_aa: CASSLRQSSYNEQFF
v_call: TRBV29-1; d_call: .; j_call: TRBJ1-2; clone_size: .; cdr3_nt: TGCAGCGTTGAAGATCTCGCAGCTAACTATGGCTACACCTTC; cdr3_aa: CSVEDLAANYGYTF